This entry is about one TCR beta chain. One end of the junction varies from germline; a read error may be responsible. Generated by immunoSEQ multiplex PCR, the TCRdb table keeps only in-frame clones and is missing some. The table shows about 73,000 clones, with around 92% occurring only once. The data stem from a study of T cell changes during pregnancy in multiple sclerosis. The sample consisted of peripheral blood, taken in the third trimester of pregnancy. The TCR originated in a female donor in good health, enrolled as a control in a pregnancy study.

CDR3 bases: TGTGCCAGCAGTACCCCCGGACAGGAACCCTTATTT. Protein product: CASSTPGQEPLF. The V and J genes are TRBV27 and TRBJ1-5; 7 positions agree with TRBD1. Germline V gives CDR1 MNHEY, CDR2 SMNVEV (reference sequence). The CDR3 is 12 residues long.